The clone carrying this T cell receptor beta chain has only a few counts. This specimen belongs to a study of human T cells and chemical hapten exposure. The CDR3 totals 11 residues. Between the trimmed V and J ends, which lost 7 bases and 7 bases, there was a span of 8 bases. Germline V lookup: CDR1 SNHLY, CDR2 FYNNEI. The library tagged individual cDNA molecules with unique molecular identifiers. From the RACE reads, TCRdb called clonotypes with MiXCR, one entry per CDR3 protein. The data hold tens of thousands of distinct CDR3 sequences, with approximately 11% observed a single time. Time point of the sample: patch test 2, 6 weeks after DPC sensitization. Treatment meaning: therapeutic diphenylcyclopropenone sensitization with weekly scalp DPC.

The sequencing used whole blood, collected in connection with sensitization to the hapten diphenylcyclopropenone (DPC). The chain has TRBV2 and TRBJ2-1; D unclear. The sequence was obtained from a man aged 35-49 years with alopecia areata. Some clones in this sample may be carry-over from other donors' samples. Here the CDR3 reads CASTSGNEQFF. In DNA form, the CDR3 reads TGTGCCAGCACTTCCGGGAATGAGCAGTTCTTC.